This section outlines one T cell receptor beta chain sequence together with its context. The data derive from a study of blood T cell repertoires in COVID-19. TCRdb's table, derived via immunoSEQ multiplex PCR, lists solely in-frame clones and lacks some. The table has about 170,000 clones, approximately 83% seen once; the top ten hold about 2.1%. The clonotype was recovered from a woman of 80 years or more with acute or convalescent COVID-19. The sequenced sample was peripheral blood.

CDR3: CASSLESGNYGYTF. The CDR3, as DNA: TGCGCCAGCAGCTTGGAGTCCGGGAACTATGGCTACACCTTC. The rearrangement uses TRBV5-1 and TRBJ1-2; D not resolved. V lost 0 bases to trimming and J lost 2 bases, with 8 bases between them. CDR1 is SGHRS, CDR2 YFSETQ, per germline. This CDR3 contains 14 residues.